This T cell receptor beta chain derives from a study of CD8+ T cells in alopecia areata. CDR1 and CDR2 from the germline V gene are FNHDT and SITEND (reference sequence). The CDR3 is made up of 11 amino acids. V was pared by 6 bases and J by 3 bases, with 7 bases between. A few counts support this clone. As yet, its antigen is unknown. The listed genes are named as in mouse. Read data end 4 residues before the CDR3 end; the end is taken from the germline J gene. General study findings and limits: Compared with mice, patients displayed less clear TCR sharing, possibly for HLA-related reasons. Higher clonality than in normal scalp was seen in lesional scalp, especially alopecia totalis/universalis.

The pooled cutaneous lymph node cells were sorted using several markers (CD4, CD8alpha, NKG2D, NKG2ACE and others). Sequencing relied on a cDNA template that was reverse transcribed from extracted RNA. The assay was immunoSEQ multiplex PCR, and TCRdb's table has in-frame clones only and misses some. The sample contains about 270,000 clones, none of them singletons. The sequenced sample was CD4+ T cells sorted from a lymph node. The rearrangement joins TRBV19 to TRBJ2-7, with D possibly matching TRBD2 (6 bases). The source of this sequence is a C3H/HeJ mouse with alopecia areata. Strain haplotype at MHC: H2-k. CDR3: CASNGGYEQYF. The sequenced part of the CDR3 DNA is TGTGCCAGCAATGGGGGCTAT.